Detailed here is one T cell receptor (beta chain). These data are taken from a study of blood T cell repertoires in COVID-19. In the study overall: The United States, Italy and Spain provided the acute and convalescent COVID-19 samples. Sources were T cells, B-cell-depleted T cells, or PBMCs; the material itself was cDNA or gDNA.

During active infection, Seattle patients enrolled and were then monitored through disease. Authors' data handling: By means of reference gene primer amplification, nucleated cell counts were estimated. Data came from immunoSEQ multiplex PCR; TCRdb stores just in-frame clones and leaves some out. The V and J calls and clone size are taken from that table; D and trimming were inferred from the DNA. The sample lists approximately 330,000 clones, roughly 89% seen once, with around 10% in the top ten. The ends were cut back, 5 bases at V and 7 bases at J, with 12 bases in the middle. In germline, CDR1 is SGHTA, CDR2 FQGNSA. The CDR3 is 13 amino acids.

Sequencing used peripheral blood. The TCR comes from a man in his thirties or forties with COVID-19, enrolled during active disease. The chain couples TRBV7-2 to TRBJ2-1, with D unresolved. CDR3 residues: CASSPTPRNEQFF. The CDR3 nucleotides are TGTGCCAGCAGCCCAACCCCTAGGAATGAGCAGTTCTTC.